This TCR beta chain was identified in a study of blood T cell repertoires in COVID-19. Looking at the study overall: Sites across the United States, Italy and Spain contributed samples from acute and convalescent COVID-19.

Original analysis: It was from reference gene primer amplification that nucleated cell counts were estimated. The repertoire was sequenced with immunoSEQ multiplex PCR; TCRdb's copy has only in-frame clones and lacks some. That table furnishes V, J and clone size, whereas the DNA furnished D and trimming. The sample has 200,000 to 250,000 clones, 85% to 90% seen once. Germline V gives CDR1 SEHNR, CDR2 FQNEAQ (reference sequence). Trimming removed 5 bases from V and 6 bases from J; junction bases left unmatched: 6. This CDR3 is built from 14 residues. Patients from Seattle were sampled longitudinally, starting during active infection.

The chain recombines TRBV7-9 with TRBJ1-4; 7 nucleotides agree with TRBD1. The receptor comes from a woman aged 50 to 60 with COVID-19, enrolled during active disease. The source material was peripheral blood. The CDR3 nucleotides are TGTGCCAGCAGCCCACAGGGGTTGGATGAAAAACTGTTTTTT. Protein product: CASSPQGLDEKLFF.